This T cell receptor (beta chain) comes out of a study of cytomegalovirus exposure and HLA in healthy donors. From germline, CDR1 is MNHEY and CDR2 SMNVEV (reference sequence). Trimming took 5 bases from V and 5 from J; bases not matched to a gene: 14. CDR3 length: 16 amino acids. This table comes from immunoSEQ multiplex PCR, and its TCRdb copy is limited to in-frame clones, with some not included. In the table there are about 280,000 clones, approximately 88% of which are singletons. A roughly 120-subject validation cohort, separate from the approximately 690-subject first cohort, supplied the donors.

The sequence came from a woman between 18 and 30 years old in good health and CMV-seronegative. The chain joins TRBV27 to TRBJ2-5; 7 nucleotides align to TRBD2. The source material was PBMCs. This chain's CDR3 is CASSPLDGGLGETQYF. DNA for the CDR3: TGTGCCAGCAGTCCCCTGGACGGGGGGTTGGGTGAGACCCAGTACTTC.